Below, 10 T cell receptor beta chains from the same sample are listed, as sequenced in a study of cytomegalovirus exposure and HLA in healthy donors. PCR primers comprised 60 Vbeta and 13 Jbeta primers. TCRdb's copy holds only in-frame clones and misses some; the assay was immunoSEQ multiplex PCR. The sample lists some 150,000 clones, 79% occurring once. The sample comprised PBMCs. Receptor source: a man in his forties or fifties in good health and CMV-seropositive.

CDR3 residues: CASSPRRDSQYQETQYF. CDR3 nucleotide sequence: TGTGCCAGCAGTCCCCGGCGGGACTCACAGTACCAAGAGACCCAGTACTTC. The chain carries TRBV27 and TRBJ2-5, with D perhaps TRBD2 (6 bases). The CDR3 runs 17 residues. With 5 bases removed from V and 0 bases from J, the gap between germline ends came to 19 bases. Per the germline V gene, CDR1 is MNHEY and CDR2 is SMNVEV (reference sequence).

CDR3 in DNA: TGTGCCAGCAGCTTAGGGACTAGCGGAATAGGACCCTACGAGCAGTACTTC. It is translated as CASSLGTSGIGPYEQYF. The gene calls are TRBV7-6 and TRBJ2-5; 10 bases map to TRBD2. The tail of the sequence fits TRBJ2-7 better, so the J call may be wrong. The germline gives CDR1 SGHVS, CDR2 FNYEAQ. CDR3 length: 17 amino acids.

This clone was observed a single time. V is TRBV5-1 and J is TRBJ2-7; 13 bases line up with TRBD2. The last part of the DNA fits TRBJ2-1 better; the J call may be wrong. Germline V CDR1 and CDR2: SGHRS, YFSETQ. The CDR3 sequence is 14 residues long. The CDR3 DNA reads TGCGCCAGCAGAAGGACTAGCGGGAGTAATGAGCAGTTCTTC. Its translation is CASRRTSGSNEQFF.

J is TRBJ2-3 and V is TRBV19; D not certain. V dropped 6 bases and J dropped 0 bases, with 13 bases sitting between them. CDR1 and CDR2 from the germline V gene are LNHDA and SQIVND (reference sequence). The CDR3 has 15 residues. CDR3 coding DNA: TGTGCCAGTAGCCCGACGGGTCCTAGCACAGATACGCAGTATTTT. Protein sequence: CASSPTGPSTDTQYF.

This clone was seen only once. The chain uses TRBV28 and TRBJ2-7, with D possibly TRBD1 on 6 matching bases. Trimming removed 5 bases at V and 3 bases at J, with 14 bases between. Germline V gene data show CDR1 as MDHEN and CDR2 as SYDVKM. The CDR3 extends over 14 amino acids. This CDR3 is CASSPLPTGYEQYF. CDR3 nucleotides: TGTGCCAGCAGTCCCCTCCCGACAGGCTACGAGCAGTACTTC.

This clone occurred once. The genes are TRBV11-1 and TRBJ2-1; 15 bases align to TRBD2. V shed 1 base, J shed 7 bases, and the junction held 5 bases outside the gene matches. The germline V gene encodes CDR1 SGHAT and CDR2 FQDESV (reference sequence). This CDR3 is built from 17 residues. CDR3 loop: CASSLGTSGRARNEQFF. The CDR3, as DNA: TGTGCCAGCAGCTTAGGGACTAGCGGGAGGGCCAGGAATGAGCAGTTCTTC.

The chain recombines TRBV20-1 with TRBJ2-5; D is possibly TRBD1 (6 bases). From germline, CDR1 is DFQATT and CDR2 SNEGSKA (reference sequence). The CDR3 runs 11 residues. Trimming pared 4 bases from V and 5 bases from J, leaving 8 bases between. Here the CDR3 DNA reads TGCAGTGCTACAGGGGTCGAGACCCAGTACTTC. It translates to CSATGVETQYF.

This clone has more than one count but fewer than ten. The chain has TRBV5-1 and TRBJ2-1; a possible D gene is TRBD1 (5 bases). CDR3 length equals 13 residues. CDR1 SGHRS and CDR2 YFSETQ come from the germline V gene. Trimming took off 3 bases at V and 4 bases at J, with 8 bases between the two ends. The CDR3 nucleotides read TGCGCCAGCAGCTCGACAGCGTACAATGAGCAGTTCTTC. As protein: CASSSTAYNEQFF.

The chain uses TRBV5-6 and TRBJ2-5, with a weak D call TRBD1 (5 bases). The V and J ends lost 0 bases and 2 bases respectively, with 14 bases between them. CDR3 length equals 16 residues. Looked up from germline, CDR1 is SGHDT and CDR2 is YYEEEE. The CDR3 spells CASSLDSPSGQETQYF. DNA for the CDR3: TGTGCCAGCAGCTTGGATAGTCCGTCAGGGCAAGAGACCCAGTACTTC.

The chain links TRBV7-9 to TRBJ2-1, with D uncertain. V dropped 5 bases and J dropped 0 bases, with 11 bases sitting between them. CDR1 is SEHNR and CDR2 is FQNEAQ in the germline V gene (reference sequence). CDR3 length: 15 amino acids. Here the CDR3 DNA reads TGTGCCAGCAGCCCGAGCCCTAACTCCTACAATGAGCAGTTCTTC. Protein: CASSPSPNSYNEQFF. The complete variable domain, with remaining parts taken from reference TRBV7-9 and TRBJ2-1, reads DTGVSQNPRHKITKRGQNVTFRCDPISEHNRLYWYRQTLGQGPEFLTYFQNEAQLEKSRLLSDRFSAERPKGSFSTLEIQRTEQGDSAMYLCASSPSPNSYNEQFFGPGTRLTVL.